A selection of T cell receptor beta chains follows, all from one sample in a study of shared clonotypes between healthy human individuals. Libraries were prepared by immunoSEQ multiplex PCR; TCRdb keeps only in-frame clonotypes and omits some of them. The sample yields about 2 million clones, roughly 96% seen once. Specimen: naive CD4+ T cells sorted from blood. Source of these receptors: a young man in good health. Both conserved end residues are part of each CDR3. Fields, in order: V gene, CDR3 protein.

V: TRBV5-1
CDR3: CASSLNRANTGELFF

V: TRBV7-2
CDR3: CASRQTGGSYEQYF

V: TRBV4-3
CDR3: CASSQEGGCETQYF

V: TRBV5-6
CDR3: CASSWVTGNEQYF

V: TRBV5-1
CDR3: CASSSVIRQGLSYEQYF

V: TRBV6-5
CDR3: CASRESAQLAQYF

V: TRBV5-1
CDR3: CASSPRFWAQETQYF

V: TRBV7-3
CDR3: CASSLDRGSYEQYF

V: TRBV19
CDR3: CASATTTAGEQYF

V: TRBV7-7
CDR3: CASSSGDEQFF

V: TRBV11-2
CDR3: CASSLGDVLEQFF

V: TRBV6-1
CDR3: CASRMTGYIYF

V: TRBV2
CDR3: CASSPGLTGTQYF

V: TRBV10-3
CDR3: CAITGDRNYEQYF

V: TRBV7-9
CDR3: CASSSPPGTGGINEQFF

V: TRBV5-6
CDR3: CASSPTEKYTEAFF

V: TRBV10-1
CDR3: CASSRENTEAFF

V: TRBV5-1
CDR3: CASSLATSEKTYEQYF

V: TRBV25-1
CDR3: CASSEYRQAKGDTQYF

V: TRBV6-1
CDR3: CASSEALQGPFSPLHF

V: TRBV28
CDR3: CASSYAIAGYPSYEQYF

V: TRBV28
CDR3: CASCLRTGFEAFF

V: TRBV4-1
CDR3: CASSQDPLSGGYNEQFF

V: TRBV7-4
CDR3: CASSLGSYRDRDTDTQYF

V: TRBV2
CDR3: CASTKEEDTEAFF

V: TRBV10-1
CDR3: CASSGPGRNTEAFF

V: TRBV5-4
CDR3: CASSLHGGAVDTQYF

V: TRBV15
CDR3: CATSRYRGDYEQYF